A single sample gave rise to the 32 T cell receptor beta chains below, sequenced in a study of Graves' ophthalmopathy and Graves' hyperthyroidism. Amplification of the TCR beta CDR3 regions used RNA transcripts (as template). The first round was an RT-PCR with HTBI primers, and the second round was a multiplex PCR. One entry per CDR3 protein results from TCRdb running MiXCR on the multiplex PCR reads. The sample lists roughly 500,000 distinct CDR3 sequences, approximately 15% occurring once. Input material: blood. The receptor source for this set is a woman between 25 and 40 years old with Graves' ophthalmopathy.

Ten or more counts support this clonotype. J is TRBJ2-7 and V is TRBV28; TRBD2 aligns across 9 bases. Trimming at V came to 6 bases and at J to 2 bases, leaving 17 bases not matched to a gene. Per germline, CDR1 MDHEN and CDR2 SYDVKM. The CDR3 runs to 18 residues. The CDR3 nucleotides read TGTGCCAGCAGCCCGGCCGGGACTAGCAGTACTCCAACCTACGAGCAGTACTTC. This translates into CASSPAGTSSTPTYEQYF. Full variable domain (outside the CDR3, taken from reference TRBV28 and TRBJ2-7): DVKVTQSSRYLVKRTGEKVFLECVQDMDHENMFWYRQDPGLGLRLIYFSYDVKMKEKGDIPEGYSVSREKKERFSLILESASTNQTSMYLCASSPAGTSSTPTYEQYFGPGTRLTVT.

This clonotype was seen many times. V is TRBV29-1 and J is TRBJ2-5, with 10 bases fitting TRBD1. Germline V CDR1 and CDR2: SQVTM, ANQGSEA. CDR3 size: 13 residues. Trimming cost V 6 bases and J 4 bases; bases outside gene matches: 5. CDR3 loop: CSVADRGGETQYF. CDR3 DNA: TGCAGCGTAGCGGACAGGGGGGGAGAGACCCAGTACTTC.

This clonotype came up many times. This chain joins TRBV29-1 and TRBJ2-5; 7 bases fit TRBD2. Germline V gene data show CDR1 as SQVTM and CDR2 as ANQGSEA. The CDR3 runs to 13 residues. J was trimmed by 7 bases and V by 4 bases; bases with no gene match: 9. CDR3 region: CSVAGGRVSTQYF. CDR3 DNA: TGCAGCGTTGCGGGGGGACGTGTTTCGACCCAGTACTTC.

There are many counts of this clonotype. V and J are TRBV29-1 and TRBJ1-2; possibly TRBD1 for D (6 bases). Deletions cut 4 bases from V and 6 bases from J, with 18 bases between. This CDR3 region has 14 residues. The germline V gene encodes CDR1 SQVTM and CDR2 ANQGSEA. CDR3: CSVVTGGLLDGYTF. The DNA for the CDR3 is TGCAGCGTTGTGACAGGCGGGCTTCTGGATGGCTACACCTTC.

This clonotype was picked up many times. This chain links TRBV30 with TRBJ2-7; maybe TRBD2 (6 bases). The germline gives CDR1 GTSNPN, CDR2 SVGIG (reference sequence). CDR3 size: 11 residues. Trimming shortened V by 4 bases and J by 6 bases, and 10 bases separated the two germline ends. This CDR3 reads CAWKEGGEQYF. For the CDR3, the DNA is TGTGCCTGGAAGGAGGGTGGCGAGCAGTACTTC.

Many counts were recorded for this clonotype. The chain has TRBV6-1 and TRBJ2-7, with a possible D match to TRBD2 (5 bases). Trimming removed 6 bases from V and 5 bases from J, with 14 bases in between. The CDR3 is made up of 13 amino acids. From germline, CDR1 is MNHNS and CDR2 SASEGT. The CDR3 DNA follows: TGTGCCAGCAGAGCCTTTAGGGAGAACGAGCAGTACTTC. Its protein product is CASRAFRENEQYF.

This clonotype was counted between two and nine times. V gene TRBV10-3 combines with J gene TRBJ2-6, with 12 positions matching TRBD1. From germline, CDR1 is ENHRY and CDR2 SYGVKD. Trimming cost V 10 bases and J 4 bases; bases outside gene matches: 11. The CDR3 sequence is 17 residues long. CDR3 in amino acids: CATTPGQGAGGANVLTF. CDR3 DNA: TGTGCCACCACACCGGGACAGGGGGCTGGAGGGGCCAACGTCCTGACTTTC.

This clonotype was observed a handful of times. This chain uses TRBV30 with TRBJ1-6; TRBD1 might be the D (6 bases). V was cut by 8 bases and J by 8 bases, with 13 bases left in between. This CDR3 comprises 12 residues. Germline V gene data show CDR1 as GTSNPN and CDR2 as SVGIG (reference sequence). Here the CDR3 reads CALGQEDSPLHF. The CDR3 DNA sequence: TGTGCCCTGGGACAAGAGGATTCACCCCTCCACTTT. Using reference TRBV30 and TRBJ1-6 for the parts outside the CDR3, the full variable domain is SQTIHQWPATLVQPVGSPLSLECTVEGTSNPNLYWYRQAAGRGLQLLFYSVGIGQISSEVPQNLSASRPQDRQFILSSKKLLLSDSGFYLCALGQEDSPLHFGNGTRLTVT.

This clonotype was seen many times. The chain uses TRBV19 and TRBJ2-5, with TRBD1 matching over 9 bases. Germline V gene sequence: CDR1 LNHDA, CDR2 SQIVND (reference sequence). J was trimmed by 4 bases and V by 5 bases; bases with no gene match: 5. This CDR3 is 14 amino acids long. CDR3 in amino acids: CASSQTGGGETQYF. CDR3 coding DNA: TGTGCCAGTAGTCAGACAGGGGGAGGAGAGACCCAGTACTTC.

The rearrangement joins TRBV7-2 to TRBJ1-1; no definite D call. The CDR3 totals 14 residues. Germline V gene data show CDR1 as SGHTA and CDR2 as FQGNSA. V lost 5 bases and J 1 base, leaving 11 bases between the germline ends. CDR3 amino acids: CASSRDGTNTEAFF. In nucleotides, the CDR3 is TGTGCCAGCAGCCGCGACGGAACGAACACTGAAGCTTTCTTT.

At least ten counts were recorded for this clonotype. The chain carries TRBV28 and TRBJ1-5; tentatively, D is TRBD1 (5 bases). The V gene's germline CDR1 is MDHEN and CDR2 SYDVKM. The V end lost 8 bases, the J end lost 2 bases, and 13 bases lay between the germline ends. This CDR3 comprises 14 residues. DNA for the CDR3: TGTGCCAGCTTGTATGGAGGGGGCAATCAGCCCCAGCATTTT. This encodes CASLYGGGNQPQHF.

In this sample, this clonotype turned up a few times. V gene TRBV29-1 combines with J gene TRBJ2-7, with 9 bases fitting TRBD1. The V gene end was trimmed by 7 bases and the J gene end by 3 bases; junction bases not matched to a gene: 10. This CDR3 is built from 14 residues. Germline V gives CDR1 SQVTM, CDR2 ANQGSEA. Written as DNA, the CDR3 is TGCAGCGCCGGCCGGGGACAGGGTGGCTACGAGCAGTACTTC. Protein product: CSAGRGQGGYEQYF.

This clonotype showed up many times. The chain employs TRBV11-2 and TRBJ1-5; unclear D gene. In germline, CDR1 is SGHAT, CDR2 FQNNGV. With 10 bases removed from V and 5 bases from J, the gap between germline ends came to 9 bases. CDR3 length equals 11 residues. CDR3 sequence reads: CAMIRDQPQHF. For the CDR3, the DNA is TGTGCCATGATTCGGGATCAGCCCCAGCATTTT.

This clonotype was counted at least ten times. This rearrangement joins TRBV19 to TRBJ1-5; D gene ambiguous. The CDR3 runs to 14 residues. The V and J ends lost 6 bases and 7 bases respectively, with 16 bases between them. Per germline, CDR1 LNHDA and CDR2 SQIVND (reference sequence). In DNA, the CDR3 is TGTGCCAGTAGCACGATTGGCGTGGGACAGCCCCAGCATTTT. This sequence encodes CASSTIGVGQPQHF.

This clonotype was seen a handful of times. Sequence at one end of the junction differs from germline and may be a read error. The V and J genes are TRBV11-3 and TRBJ2-2; tentatively, D is TRBD2 (5 bases). Germline V gene lookup returns CDR1 SGHNT and CDR2 YENEEA. This CDR3 comprises 13 residues. Here the CDR3 reads CASSLNPTGELCF. CDR3 in DNA: TGTGCCAGCAGCTTGAATCCCACCGGGGAGCTGTGTTTT.

The V and J genes are TRBV28 and TRBJ1-2; 8 bases agree with TRBD1. The CDR3 has 14 residues. V trimming: 6 bases; J trimming: 8 bases; junction bases outside the gene matches: 11. Germline V gene data show CDR1 as MDHEN and CDR2 as SYDVKM. The CDR3 region is CASSVPGQAEGYTF. CDR3 DNA sequence: TGTGCCAGCAGCGTACCGGGACAGGCGGAGGGCTACACCTTC.

This clonotype was detected ten times or more. The chain uses TRBV6-4 and TRBJ1-5; no clear D gene. Trimming removed 0 bases from V and 3 bases from J, with 3 bases in between. The CDR3 extends over 13 amino acids. In germline, CDR1 is MRHNA, CDR2 SNTAGT. The chain's CDR3 is CASSDSDNQPQHF. In DNA form, the CDR3 reads TGTGCCAGCAGTGACTCCGACAATCAGCCCCAGCATTTT.

This clonotype was counted many times. The chain uses TRBV5-6 and TRBJ1-2, with 10 bases matching TRBD1. Losses at the gene ends were 4 bases for V and 4 bases for J; bases not matched to a gene: 13. Germline loops: CDR1 SGHDT, CDR2 YYEEEE. The CDR3 extends over 17 amino acids. Here the CDR3 DNA reads TGTGCCAGCAGCCCCGTCCCGGGACAGGGGTCGGCCTATGGCTACACCTTC. This translates into CASSPVPGQGSAYGYTF.

This clonotype was observed many times. This chain joins TRBV24-1 and TRBJ1-5; 8 nucleotides line up with TRBD1. Losses at the gene ends were 12 bases for V and 0 bases for J; bases not matched to a gene: 9. This CDR3 is built from 15 residues. In germline, CDR1 is KGHDR, CDR2 SFDVKD. CDR3 region: CAQRPGQDSNQPQHF. The DNA of the CDR3 is TGTGCCCAGAGACCGGGACAGGATAGCAATCAGCCCCAGCATTTT.

Only a few counts were recorded for this clonotype. This clone may be a read error of a much larger clone one base away. This sequence joins TRBV10-3 and TRBJ1-1; D uncertain. Trimming cost V 10 bases and J 0 bases, with 9 bases left between them. Germline lookup yields CDR1 ENHRY and CDR2 SYGVKD. The CDR3 covers 12 residues. Here the CDR3 reads CATGELNTEAFF. The CDR3 DNA reads as TGTGCCACCGGAGAGTTGAACACTGAAGCTTTCTTT.

This clonotype was observed at least ten times. J is TRBJ2-7 and V is TRBV12-3 or TRBV12-4; TRBD2 aligns across 7 bases. CDR3 length: 14 residues. The V and J ends lost 6 bases and 7 bases, in that order; junction bases with no gene match: 12. The CDR3 sequence: CASSPGGLFLEQYF. In DNA, the CDR3 is TGTGCCAGCAGCCCGGGGGGACTTTTTCTAGAGCAGTACTTC.

There are many counts of this clonotype. The chain carries TRBV4-2 and TRBJ2-5; TRBD2 matches 10 bases. There are 16 residues in the CDR3. Germline-derived CDR1 and CDR2 are LGHNA and YNFKEQ. V shed 2 bases and J 5 bases; nucleotides not matched to a gene: 8. This CDR3 reads CASSQIIAGGGETQYF. CDR3 nucleotides: TGTGCCAGCAGCCAAATCATAGCGGGGGGAGGTGAGACCCAGTACTTC.

This clonotype was seen many times. This chain joins TRBV12-3 or TRBV12-4 and TRBJ1-2; maybe TRBD1 (5 bases). The CDR3 is 16 residues long. The V end lost 6 bases, the J end lost 2 bases, and 19 bases lay between the germline ends. CDR3 nucleotide sequence: TGTGCCAGCAGCACGAACAAGGGGTCCCGGAACTATGGCTACACCTTC. Encoded protein: CASSTNKGSRNYGYTF.

There are many counts of this clonotype. The genes are TRBV13 and TRBJ2-7; 7 bases are shared with TRBD1. This CDR3 contains 15 residues. CDR1 and CDR2 from the germline V gene are PRHDT and FYEKMQ (reference sequence). The V gene end was trimmed by 4 bases and the J gene end by 1 base; junction bases not matched to a gene: 7. The CDR3 reads CASSSTGTASYEQYF. The CDR3, as DNA: TGTGCCAGCAGCTCAACCGGGACAGCATCCTACGAGCAGTACTTC.

In its sample, this clonotype was seen a few times. V gene TRBV7-2 combines with J gene TRBJ2-7; D gene ambiguous. Per germline, CDR1 SGHTA and CDR2 FQGNSA. The V gene lost 0 bases and the J gene lost 0 bases, with 9 bases spanning the gap. The CDR3 has 15 residues. This chain's CDR3 is CASSLAGKNSYEQYF. The CDR3 region has the DNA TGTGCCAGCAGCTTAGCGGGAAAAAACTCCTACGAGCAGTACTTC.

As to this clonotype: The junction departs from germline at one end; a sequencing error may be responsible. V usage is TRBV9 and J usage is TRBJ2-5, with TRBD2 identical over 10 bases. The CDR3 spans 16 residues. Per germline, CDR1 SGDLS and CDR2 YYNGEE. In DNA form, the CDR3 reads TGTGCCAGCATCGTACCCCAACTAGCGGGGCCAGAGACCCAGTACTTC. Translated: CASIVPQLAGPETQYF.

This clonotype was found many times. The chain links TRBV30 to TRBJ2-7; D remains unclear. Germline CDR1 is GTSNPN and CDR2 is SVGIG (reference sequence). The CDR3 consists of 14 residues. The V gene lost 2 bases and the J gene lost 0 bases, with 11 bases spanning the gap. The CDR3 DNA reads as TGTGCCTGGAGTTCAGGCCTGAGCTCCTACGAGCAGTACTTC. Protein sequence: CAWSSGLSSYEQYF.

This clonotype occurred many times. The chain links TRBV28 to TRBJ2-6; TRBD2 matches 13 bases. The germline V gene has CDR1 MDHEN and CDR2 SYDVKM. V gave up 6 bases and J gave up 2 bases; unmatched junction bases: 7. This CDR3 has 18 residues. The CDR3 sequence: CASSRLGLAGAGANVLTF. CDR3 DNA sequence: TGTGCCAGCAGCCGCCTCGGACTAGCGGGGGCTGGGGCCAACGTCCTGACTTTC.

This clonotype has ten or more counts. This chain connects TRBV27 to TRBJ1-2; a possible D gene is TRBD1 (5 bases). This CDR3 contains 14 residues. In germline, CDR1 is MNHEY, CDR2 SMNVEV (reference sequence). V was cut by 3 bases and J by 4 bases, with 12 bases left in between. The CDR3 sequence is CASSFSRQGYGYTF. The CDR3 DNA reads as TGTGCCAGCAGTTTCAGCCGCCAGGGCTATGGCTACACCTTC.

This clonotype turned up a few times. CDR3 in DNA: TGTGCCAGCAGTTACGCTCCGTACTTC. This encodes CASSYAPYF. The rearrangement joins TRBV6-2 or TRBV6-3 to TRBJ2-7; no reliable D call. Germline-derived CDR1 and CDR2 are MNHEY and SVGEGT. The CDR3 is 9 residues long. V lost 2 bases to trimming and J lost 12 bases, with 5 bases between them.

This clonotype was seen ten or more times. V and J are TRBV4-2 and TRBJ2-2; 9 nucleotides match TRBD2. Unmatched junction bases numbered 11, after V lost 0 bases and J lost 0 bases. This CDR3 spans 20 amino acids. CDR1 is LGHNA, CDR2 YNFKEQ, per germline. CDR3 sequence (DNA): TGTGCCAGCAGCCAAGAAGGCCTTAGCGGGAGAGAAGCGAACACCGGGGAGCTGTTTTTT. Protein: CASSQEGLSGREANTGELFF.

In its sample, this clonotype was seen many times. This chain joins TRBV24-1 and TRBJ2-2; the D is unclear. Germline values: CDR1 KGHDR, CDR2 SFDVKD. The CDR3 loop spans 15 amino acids. The V end lost 3 bases, the J end lost 0 bases, and 7 bases lay between the germline ends. The CDR3 DNA reads as TGTGCCACCAGTGATCACGGGTCGAACACCGGGGAGCTGTTTTTT. Its protein is CATSDHGSNTGELFF.